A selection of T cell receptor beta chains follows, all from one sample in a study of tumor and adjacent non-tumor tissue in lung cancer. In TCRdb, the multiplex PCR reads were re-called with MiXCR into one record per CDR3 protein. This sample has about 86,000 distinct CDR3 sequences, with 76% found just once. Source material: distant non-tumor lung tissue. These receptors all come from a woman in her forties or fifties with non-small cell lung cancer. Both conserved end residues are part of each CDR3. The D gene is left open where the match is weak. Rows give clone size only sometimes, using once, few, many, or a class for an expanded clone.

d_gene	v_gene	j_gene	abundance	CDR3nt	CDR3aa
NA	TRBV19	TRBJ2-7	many	TGTGCCAGTAGTACTCGAAACGAGCAGTACTTC	CASSTRNEQYF
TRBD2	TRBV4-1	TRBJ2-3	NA	TGCGCCAGTAGTCATTTAGACGGGGGGGACACAGATACGCAGTATTTT	CASSHLDGGDTDTQYF
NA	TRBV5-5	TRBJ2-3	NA	TGTGCCAGCAGCTACGACACCACTTATACGCAGTATTTT	CASSYDTTYTQYF
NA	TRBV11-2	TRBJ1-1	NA	TGTACCAGCAGCCTAGAGTCGGGGGCGAACACTGAAGCTTTCTTC	CTSSLESGANTEAFF
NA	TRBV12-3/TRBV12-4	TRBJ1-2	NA	TGTGTCAGCAGCCCTCGGGACGCCTATGGCTACACCTTC	CVSSPRDAYGYTF
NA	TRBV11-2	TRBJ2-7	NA	TGTGCCAGCAGCTTAGACCCAACTAGTAGTAGCTACGAGCAGTACTTC	CASSLDPTSSSYEQYF
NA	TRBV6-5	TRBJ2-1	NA	TGTCCCAGCAGTTGCTCCTTTGCCCCCAGCTCCTACAATGAACAGTTCTTC	CPSSCSFAPSSYNEQFF
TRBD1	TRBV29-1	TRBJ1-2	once	TGCAGCGATGAAGAGACAGGGGGGTACTATGGCTACACCTTC	CSDEETGGYYGYTF
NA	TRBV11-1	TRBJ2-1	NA	TGTACCAGCAGCCCAGACGGGGCTAGCAGGATTGGTGAGCAGTTCTTC	CTSSPDGASRIGEQFF
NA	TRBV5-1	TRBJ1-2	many	TGCGCCAGCAGCTTGGGAGGCAGCGCGGATTATGGCTACACCTTC	CASSLGGSADYGYTF
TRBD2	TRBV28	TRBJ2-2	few	TGTACCAGCACCGCTCGAGGATTAGCGGGCACCGGGGAGCTGTTTTTT	CTSTARGLAGTGELFF
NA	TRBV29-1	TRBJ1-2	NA	TGCAGAGTTGAGCCCCCTGCGGGAAAAGAGGAGAAAGGATGGGGCTACACCTTC	CRVEPPAGKEEKGWGYTF
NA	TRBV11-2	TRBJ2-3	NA	TGTGCCAGTAGCTTAAGGGTCCTATCTAGCACAGATACGCAGTATTTT	CASSLRVLSSTDTQYF
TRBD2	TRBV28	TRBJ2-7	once	TGTGCCAGCTGGACTAGCGGGACCTACATGCAGTACTTC	CASWTSGTYMQYF
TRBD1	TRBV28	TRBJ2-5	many	TGTGCCAGCAGTCCCGGACAGGGACAAGAGACCCAGTACTTC	CASSPGQGQETQYF
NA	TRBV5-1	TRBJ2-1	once	TGCGCCAGCAGCGGGGGGCCAGGGCACAGTGAGCAGTTCTTC	CASSGGPGHSEQFF
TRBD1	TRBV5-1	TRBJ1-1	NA	TGCGCCAGCAGCCCGACCGGATGGTGGGACAGGGGTCTCCGGAAGGTGAGTTTGAACACTGAAGCTTTGTTT	CASSPTGWWDRGLRKVSLNTEALF
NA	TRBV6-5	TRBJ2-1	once	TGTGTCAGTAGTACGTACTTAGATCGGGCCAAGCAGTTCTTC	CVSSTYLDRAKQFF
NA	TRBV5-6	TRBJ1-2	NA	TGTGCCAGTAGCTTGGGTCTTACCGGGACCGAGTTTTATGGCTACACCTTC	CASSLGLTGTEFYGYTF
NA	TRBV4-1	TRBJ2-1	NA	TGCACCAGTAGCCCGGGTGGTATCGGGATCACTGAGCAGTTCTTC	CTSSPGGIGITEQFF
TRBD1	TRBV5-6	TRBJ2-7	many	TGTGCCAGCAGCGCGGACAGGACCACGATCACCCCCTACGAGCAGTACTTC	CASSADRTTITPYEQYF
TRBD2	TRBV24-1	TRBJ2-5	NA	TGTGCCACCAGTGATTCGGGGGGAATGGAGATCCAGTACTTC	CATSDSGGMEIQYF
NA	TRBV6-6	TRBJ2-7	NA	TGTGCCAGCACCGTCCTGGTGGGATCGGACGAACAGTACTTC	CASTVLVGSDEQYF
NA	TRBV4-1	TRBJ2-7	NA	TGCGCCGGCAGCCAAGAGTGCCAGTTGGGCTACGAGCAGTACTTC	CAGSQECQLGYEQYF
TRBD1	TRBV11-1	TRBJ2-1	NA	TGTGCCAGCAGCGGACAGGGACGCGAGCAGTTCTTC	CASSGQGREQFF
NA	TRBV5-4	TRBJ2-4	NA	TGTGTCAACAGCCGAGACCGGGGGCAGACCACAAACATTCAGTACTTC	CVNSRDRGQTTNIQYF
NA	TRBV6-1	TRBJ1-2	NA	TGTGCCAGCAGTCGCCTAACAGGTGAATATGGCTACACCTTC	CASSRLTGEYGYTF
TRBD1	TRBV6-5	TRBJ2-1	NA	TGTGCCAGCGGTTACTCGATGGCGGGACAGGGAGGGAATAAGCAGGTCTTC	CASGYSMAGQGGNKQVF
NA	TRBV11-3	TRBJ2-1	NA	TGTGCCAGCAGCGTATTCAGCGGGTGTGACAATGAGCAGTTCTTC	CASSVFSGCDNEQFF
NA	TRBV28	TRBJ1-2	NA	TGTGCCAGCACCCGGGGGGAGGCTCTAAACGGCTACACCTTC	CASTRGEALNGYTF
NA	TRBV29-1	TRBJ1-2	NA	TGCAGCATTGAGGAGATAGTGAGGTACTATGGCTACACCTTC	CSIEEIVRYYGYTF
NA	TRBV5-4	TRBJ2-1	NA	TGTGCCAACAGCTCAGTAATAGCGGCCTCCTACAATGAGCAGTTCTTC	CANSSVIAASYNEQFF
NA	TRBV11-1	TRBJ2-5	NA	TGTGCCAGCAGTTCGATGGGACCGGGCCAGTACTTC	CASSSMGPGQYF
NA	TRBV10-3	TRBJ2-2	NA	TGTGCCATCAGTGAGGGGTACAGCGAGGAGCTGTTTTTT	CAISEGYSEELFF
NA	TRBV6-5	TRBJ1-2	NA	TGTGCCAGAAGTTCAGTGGGCTATGGCTACACCTTC	CARSSVGYGYTF
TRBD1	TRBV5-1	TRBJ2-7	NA	TGCGCCAGCAGCTCCAGACAGGGGTTCCACGAGCAATACTTC	CASSSRQGFHEQYF
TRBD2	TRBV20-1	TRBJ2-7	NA	TGCAGTACTAGCGCTAGCGGGTGTGCCGAGCAGTACTTC	CSTSASGCAEQYF
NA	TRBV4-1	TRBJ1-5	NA	TGCGCCAGCAGCCAACTAATAGCAAGCAATCAGCCCCAGCATTTT	CASSQLIASNQPQHF
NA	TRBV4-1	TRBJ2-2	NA	TGCGCCAGCAGCCAAGCCGGGTCGGTTAACATCGGGGAGCGGTTTTTT	CASSQAGSVNIGERFF
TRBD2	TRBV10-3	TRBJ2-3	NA	TGTGCCATCAGTCAATCAGCGGGACCGGGTGTCACGGATACGCAGTATTTT	CAISQSAGPGVTDTQYF
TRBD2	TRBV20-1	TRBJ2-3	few	TGCAGTGCTAGAGATTCAGAGGGAGGGGCAGACACGCAGTATTTT	CSARDSEGGADTQYF